This T cell receptor beta chain was identified in a study of CD8 T cells in ankylosing spondylitis (dated by TCRdb to the late 2010s). Describing the broader study: The study set out to find disease-linked TCR variants by profiling T cell receptor beta repertoires in ankylosing spondylitis patients and healthy donors. The whole study cohort included 90 to 120 healthy donors and 20 to 25 ankylosing spondylitis patients. Peripheral blood was sampled, and synovial fluid was additionally collected from ankylosing spondylitis patients.

Note on this clonotype: The specificity of this receptor is unknown. No base quality information exists; no much larger clone differs at one position.

The investigation overall reported the following: A CD8+ phenotype was shown by the disease-linked clones, which were found at relatively low frequencies in peripheral blood. A TCR beta motif made up of about eight highly homologous amino acid variants appeared to be characteristic of blood from ankylosing spondylitis patients. According to the report, matched synovial fluid samples from ankylosing spondylitis patients were significantly enriched for the disease-linked clones. Some of the motif variants had been reported before in the synovial fluid and blood of reactive arthritis patients, a finding that suggests common disease-initiation mechanisms.

The CDR3, cysteine through phenylalanine, is 17 amino acids long. Of the read, only the CDR3 DNA is kept; its 51 bases are in frame from base 1. Compared with germline, V lacks 7 bases and J lacks 3 bases; bases without a gene match: 15. TCRdb shows the sequencer as Illumina HiSeq 2500. Quantitative 5'-RACE with molecular barcodes was the method used to prepare the TCR beta libraries. In the authors' own workflow: A new computational method based on a probabilistic model of VDJ rearrangement was used to identify disease-linked TCR variants. TCRdb reprocessed the public reads (quality trimming at Q25 with fastp, clone calling with MiXCR) and kept in-frame beta chains. Under each unique CDR3 protein, matching rows form one entry showing the most common genes and DNA. These V and J calls are TCRdb output, not the study's own analysis. Across this sample there are about 340,000 distinct CDR3 sequences, with roughly 8% seen only once. The ten largest clones take up approximately 15% of the sample.

This receptor was taken from a male donor with ankylosing spondylitis. The sequencing sample was made of blood, either unsorted or a sorted T cell fraction (not recorded which). Recombination connected TRBV12-3 or TRBV12-4 to TRBJ2-1, with 7 junctional bases fitting TRBD2. The DNA is as follows: TGTGCCAGCACTTCCTCTGGCGGGACTATCTACTACAATGAGCAGTTCTTC. Translated, it reads CASTSSGGTIYYNEQFF.